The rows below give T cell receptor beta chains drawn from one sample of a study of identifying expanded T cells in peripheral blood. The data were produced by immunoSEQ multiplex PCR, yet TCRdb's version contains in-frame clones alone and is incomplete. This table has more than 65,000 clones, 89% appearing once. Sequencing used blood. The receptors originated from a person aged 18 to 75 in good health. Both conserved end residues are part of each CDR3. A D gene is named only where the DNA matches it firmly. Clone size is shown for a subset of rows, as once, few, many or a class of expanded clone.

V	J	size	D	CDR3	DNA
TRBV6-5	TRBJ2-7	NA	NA	CASSYRGRAYEQYF	TGTGCCAGCAGTTACCGTGGCAGGGCCTACGAGCAGTACTTC
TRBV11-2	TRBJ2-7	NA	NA	CASSLRYMGEEQYF	TGTGCCAGCAGCTTACGATACATGGGGGAAGAGCAGTACTTC
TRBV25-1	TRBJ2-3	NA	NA	CASSDGGKRGSKKYF	TGTGCCAGCAGTGATGGGGGTAAGAGAGGGAGCAAAAAGTATTTT
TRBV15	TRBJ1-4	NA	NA	CATSRGGEGEKLFF	TGTGCCACCAGCAGAGGTGGGGAAGGAGAAAAACTGTTTTTT
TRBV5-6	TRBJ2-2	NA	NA	CASSLEPRYTGELFF	TGTGCCAGCAGCTTGGAGCCCAGATACACCGGGGAGCTGTTTTTT
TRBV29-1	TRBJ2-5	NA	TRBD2	CSVEGSGGYQETQYF	TGCAGCGTTGAAGGCAGCGGGGGTTACCAAGAGACCCAGTACTTC
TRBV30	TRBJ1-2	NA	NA	CAWSVIAGNGYTF	TGTGCCTGGAGTGTAATCGCAGGGAATGGCTACACCTTC
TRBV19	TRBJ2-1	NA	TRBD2	CASSIGGLESNEQFF	TGTGCCAGTAGTATAGGGGGACTAGAATCCAATGAGCAGTTCTTC
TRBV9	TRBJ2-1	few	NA	CASSALGGPTGEQFF	TGTGCCAGCAGCGCTCTCGGGGGGCCGACAGGTGAGCAGTTCTTC
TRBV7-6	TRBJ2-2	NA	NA	CASSLAGANTGELFF	TGTGCCAGCAGCTTAGCAGGGGCGAACACCGGGGAGCTGTTTTTT
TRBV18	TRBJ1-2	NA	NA	CASSPPGQYYGYTF	TGTGCCAGCTCACCTCCGGGACAATACTATGGCTACACCTTC
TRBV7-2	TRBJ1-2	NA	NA	CASSLGTYGYTF	TGTGCCAGCAGCTTAGGGACGTATGGCTACACCTTC
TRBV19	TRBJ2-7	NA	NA	CATMTGNPYEQYF	TGTGCCACCATGACGGGGAATCCCTACGAGCAGTACTTC
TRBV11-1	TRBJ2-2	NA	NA	CASRLLTGTNTGELFF	TGTGCCAGCAGGCTCCTTACCGGGACTAACACCGGGGAGCTGTTTTTT
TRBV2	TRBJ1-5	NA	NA	CASSELGGENQPQHF	TGTGCCAGCAGTGAATTAGGAGGGGAGAATCAGCCCCAGCATTTT
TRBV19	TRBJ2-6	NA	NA	CASSRGSGANVLTF	TGTGCCAGTAGTAGGGGAAGCGGGGCCAACGTCCTGACTTTC
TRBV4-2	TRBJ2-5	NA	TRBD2	CASSQEPSGRGGETQYF	TGTGCCAGCAGCCAAGAGCCTAGCGGGAGGGGAGGAGAGACCCAGTACTTC
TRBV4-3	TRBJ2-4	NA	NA	CASSQERGSIQYF	TGCGCCAGCAGCCAAGAGAGGGGATCGATTCAGTACTTC
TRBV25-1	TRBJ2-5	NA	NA	CASSDTGLETQYF	TGTGCCAGCAGTGATACCGGGTTGGAGACCCAGTACTTC
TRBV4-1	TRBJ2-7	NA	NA	CASSHIPDRFLEQYF	TGCGCCAGCAGCCACATACCGGACCGCTTTCTTGAGCAGTACTTC
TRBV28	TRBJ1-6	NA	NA	CASSLYVGSSYNSPLHF	TGTGCCAGCAGTTTATATGTGGGGAGCTCCTATAATTCACCCCTCCACTTT
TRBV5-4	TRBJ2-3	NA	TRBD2	CASTLGGTRSTDTQYF	TGTGCCAGCACCTTGGGGGGGACTAGGAGCACAGATACGCAGTATTTT
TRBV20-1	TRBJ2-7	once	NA	CSAGVALVRYF	TGCAGTGCTGGGGTAGCCCTCGTTCGGTACTTC
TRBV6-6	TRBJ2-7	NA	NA	CASSQKSYEQYF	TGTGCCAGCAGTCAGAAAAGCTACGAGCAGTACTTC
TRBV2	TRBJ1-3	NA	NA	CASSGMSGNTIYF	TGTGCCAGCAGCGGGATGTCTGGAAACACCATATATTTT
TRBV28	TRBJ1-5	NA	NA	CASSRRGTNPVQPQHF	TGTGCCAGCAGCCGCCGAGGGACTAACCCAGTTCAGCCCCAGCATTTT
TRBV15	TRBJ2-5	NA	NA	CATSRRGGYQETQYF	TGTGCCACCAGCAGGCGGGGCGGTTACCAAGAGACCCAGTACTTC
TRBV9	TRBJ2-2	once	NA	CASSVVGLWTANTGELFF	TGTGCCAGCAGCGTAGTAGGTTTATGGACAGCGAACACCGGGGAGCTGTTTTTT
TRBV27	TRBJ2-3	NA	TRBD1	CASNSGTGERADTQYF	TGTGCCAGCAACTCCGGGACAGGGGAGAGAGCAGATACGCAGTATTTT
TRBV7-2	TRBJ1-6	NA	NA	CASSYDQPGQGFVSPLHF	TGTGCCAGCAGCTATGACCAGCCGGGGCAGGGGTTTGTTTCACCCCTCCACTTT
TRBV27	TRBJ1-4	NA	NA	CASSFEGANPATNEKLFF	TGTGCCAGCAGTTTCGAGGGAGCAAATCCTGCAACTAATGAAAAACTGTTTTTT
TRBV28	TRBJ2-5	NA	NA	CASSLRGGLEETQYF	TGTGCCAGCAGTTTGAGGGGAGGCTTGGAAGAGACCCAGTACTTC
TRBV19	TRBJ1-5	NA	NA	CASSLYRDNQPQHF	TGTGCCAGTAGTCTCTACAGGGACAATCAGCCCCAGCATTTT
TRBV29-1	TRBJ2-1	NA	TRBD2	CSVEGTSGLSYNEQFF	TGCAGCGTTGAAGGGACTAGCGGCCTCTCCTACAATGAGCAGTTCTTC
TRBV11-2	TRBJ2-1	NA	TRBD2	CASSLVVSGGRGTNEQFF	TGTGCCAGCAGCTTAGTGGTCTCGGGCGGGAGAGGTACCAATGAGCAGTTCTTC
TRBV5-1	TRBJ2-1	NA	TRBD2	CASSLELAGVGGDEQFF	TGCGCCAGCAGCTTGGAGCTAGCGGGAGTAGGGGGTGATGAGCAGTTCTTC
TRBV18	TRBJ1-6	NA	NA	CASSPNKDSPLHF	TGTGCCAGCTCACCAAATAAGGATTCACCCCTCCACTTT
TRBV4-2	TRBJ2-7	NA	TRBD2	CASSHAGSLIPGTSGRVYEQYF	TGTGCCAGCAGCCATGCTGGGTCTCTCATTCCCGGGACTAGCGGGAGGGTATACGAGCAGTACTTC
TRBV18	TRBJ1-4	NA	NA	CASSPRHNLADEKLFF	TGTGCCAGCTCACCTAGACACAACCTAGCGGATGAAAAACTGTTTTTT
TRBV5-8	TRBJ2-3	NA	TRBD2	CASSYRGGSGSVDTQYF	TGTGCCAGCAGCTACCGGGGGGGTAGCGGGAGTGTCGACACGCAGTATTTT
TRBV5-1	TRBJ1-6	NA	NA	CASSLTPVQAGTNSPLHF	TGCGCCAGCAGCTTAACCCCGGTTCAGGCAGGGACTAATTCACCCCTCCACTTT
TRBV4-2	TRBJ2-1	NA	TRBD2	CASSRIGLAGGPSYNEQFF	TGTGCCAGCAGCCGGATCGGACTAGCGGGAGGGCCTTCCTACAATGAGCAGTTCTTC